Below are 32 T cell receptor beta chains sequenced from a single sample in a study of T cells after yellow fever vaccination. TCRdb passed the 5' RACE reads through MiXCR, listing each CDR3 protein once. The sample records under 80,000 distinct CDR3 sequences, roughly 7.3% being singletons. Sequenced material: CD8+ T cells sorted from PBMCs, taken 15 days after the yellow fever booster vaccination. Receptors originate from a man aged 25-45 years who received the YFV17D yellow fever vaccine.

This clonotype has a count of ten or more. This sequence joins TRBV2 and TRBJ1-1; D may be TRBD1 (6 bases). Germline V CDR1 and CDR2: SNHLY, FYNNEI. The CDR3 contains 19 residues. Between the trimmed V and J ends, which lost 1 base and 0 bases, there was a span of 21 bases. The CDR3: CASSEVLRRGNGMNTEAFF. In DNA form, the CDR3 reads TGTGCCAGCAGTGAAGTCCTCCGGAGGGGGAACGGGATGAACACTGAAGCTTTCTTT. Full variable domain (outside the CDR3, taken from reference TRBV2 and TRBJ1-1): EPEVTQTPSHQVTQMGQEVILRCVPISNHLYFYWYRQILGQKVEFLVSFYNNEISEKSEIFDDQFSVERPDGSNFTLKIRSTKLEDSAMYFCASSEVLRRGNGMNTEAFFGQGTRLTVV.

Concerning this clonotype: A read error may explain this, as a much larger clone is one base away. The rearrangement links TRBV10-3 to TRBJ2-5; TRBD2 aligns across 8 bases. Germline lookup yields CDR1 ENHRY and CDR2 SYGVKD. J lost 4 bases, V lost 0 bases, and 7 bases had no gene match. CDR3 length: 16 residues. For the CDR3, the DNA is TGTGCCATCAGTGAGTCGAGCGGGGGAACTCCAGAGACCCAGTACTTC. Amino acid sequence: CAISESSGGTPETQYF.

This clonotype has ten or more counts. The chain links TRBV7-9 to TRBJ2-7; D is undetermined. Trimming shortened V by 5 bases and J by 4 bases, and 18 bases separated the two germline ends. Germline-derived CDR1 and CDR2 are SEHNR and FQNEAQ (reference sequence). This CDR3 is 15 amino acids long. The CDR3 region has the DNA TGTGCCAGCAGCGCCCGTACCGATTCTTTTTACGAGCAGTACTTC. This gives the protein CASSARTDSFYEQYF.

V and J are TRBV11-2 and TRBJ2-1; D is possibly TRBD2 (5 bases). CDR3 length: 15 amino acids. V lost 1 base and J 6 bases, leaving 13 bases between the germline ends. Germline lookup yields CDR1 SGHAT and CDR2 FQNNGV. The CDR3 loop reads CASSLGSTAGNEQFF. DNA of the CDR3: TGTGCCAGCAGCTTAGGTTCTACGGCGGGCAATGAGCAGTTCTTC.

The table lists this clonotype with many counts. This rearrangement joins TRBV7-9 to TRBJ2-7, with TRBD1 matching 7 bases. V shed 1 base, J shed 6 bases, and the junction held 9 bases outside the gene matches. Germline V CDR1 and CDR2: SEHNR, FQNEAQ (reference sequence). The CDR3 is 15 amino acids. CDR3 in amino acids: CASSLGTGVKIEQYF. The DNA of the CDR3 is TGTGCCAGCAGCTTAGGTACAGGGGTCAAGATCGAGCAGTACTTC.

This clonotype was observed at least ten times. The genes are TRBV4-3 and TRBJ2-4; D gene uncertain. The germline CDR1 and CDR2 sequences are LGHNA and YSLEER. The V end lost 1 base, the J end lost 12 bases, and 19 bases lay between the germline ends. CDR3 size: 15 residues. The CDR3 region has the DNA TGCGCCAGCAGCCAAGGGTTGGTAGCCGCTAGTACTCAGTACTTC. It yields the protein CASSQGLVAASTQYF.

This clonotype has ten or more counts. The genes are TRBV7-8 and TRBJ2-1; TRBD2 aligns across 9 bases. The CDR3 sequence is 20 residues long. V trimming: 6 bases; J trimming: 0 bases; junction bases outside the gene matches: 18. The germline CDR1 and CDR2 sequences are SGHVS and FQNEAQ. The CDR3 DNA follows: TGTGCCAGCAGTCGACCGAGGGGAACTAGCGGGCTGAGCTCCTACAATGAGCAGTTCTTC. It yields the protein CASSRPRGTSGLSSYNEQFF.

This clonotype was counted many times. In DNA, the CDR3 is TGTGCCAGCAGCTTCAGACAGGAATCCTACGAGCAGTACTTC. This encodes CASSFRQESYEQYF. The rearrangement uses TRBV11-1 and TRBJ2-7; D is possibly TRBD1 (6 bases). In germline, CDR1 is SGHAT, CDR2 FQDESV (reference sequence). Trimming shortened V by 3 bases and J by 1 base, and 10 bases separated the two germline ends. CDR3 length: 14 residues. Combining the CDR3 with reference TRBV11-1 and TRBJ2-7 gives the whole variable domain EAEVAQSPRYKITEKSQAVAFWCDPISGHATLYWYRQILGQGPELLVQFQDESVVDDSQLPKDRFSAERLKGVDSTLKIQPAELGDSAMYLCASSFRQESYEQYFGPGTRLTVT.

This clonotype was recorded many times. This rearrangement joins TRBV27 to TRBJ2-7; a weak D match, TRBD1 (6 bases). This CDR3 has 14 residues. Trimming removed 1 base at V and 2 bases at J, with 9 bases between. CDR1 and CDR2 (germline): MNHEY, SMNVEV (reference sequence). The CDR3 is CASSLFEGAYEQYF. CDR3 bases: TGTGCCAGCAGTTTATTCGAGGGGGCCTACGAGCAGTACTTC.

In its sample, this clonotype was seen many times. The chain carries TRBV6-1 and TRBJ1-5; D uncertain. Trimming removed 7 bases at V and 0 bases at J, with 10 bases between. Germline V gene data show CDR1 as MNHNS and CDR2 as SASEGT. This CDR3 has 14 amino acids. CDR3 DNA sequence: TGTGCCAGCAAGTCGGGGAGTAGCAATCAGCCCCAGCATTTT. Translating gives CASKSGSSNQPQHF.

This clonotype was recorded many times. The rearrangement uses TRBV27 and TRBJ1-1; 10 nucleotides agree with TRBD1. The V segment lost 6 bases and the J segment 4 bases; nucleotides outside the gene matches: 5. CDR1 and CDR2 from the germline V gene are MNHEY and SMNVEV (reference sequence). This CDR3 is 14 amino acids long. For the CDR3, the DNA is TGTGCCAGCAGCCCGACAGGGGGCGGCACTGAAGCTTTCTTT. Translating it yields CASSPTGGGTEAFF.

There are a few counts of this clonotype. This chain connects TRBV30 to TRBJ2-3; D not certain. This CDR3 has 13 residues. Germline V gene sequence: CDR1 GTSNPN, CDR2 SVGIG (reference sequence). V was shortened by 0 bases and J by 4 bases, with 8 bases between the two germline ends. The CDR3 region has the DNA TGTGCCTGGAGTGTGGATCTGTCAGATACGCAGTATTTT. It yields the protein CAWSVDLSDTQYF.

This clonotype occurred a few times. The chain is built from TRBV7-9 and TRBJ1-1; D call uncertain. CDR3 length: 13 residues. Deletions cut 5 bases from V and 0 bases from J, with 7 bases between. Germline CDR1 reads SEHNR; CDR2 reads FQNEAQ (reference sequence). CDR3 amino acids: CASSHPLNTEAFF. In DNA form, the CDR3 reads TGTGCCAGCAGCCATCCCTTGAACACTGAAGCTTTCTTT.

This clonotype was seen a handful of times. V is TRBV15 and J is TRBJ2-7, with 11 bases that match TRBD2. The V segment lost 5 bases and the J segment 2 bases; nucleotides outside the gene matches: 11. This CDR3 comprises 17 residues. Germline V gene lookup returns CDR1 LNHNV and CDR2 YYDKDF (reference sequence). The CDR3 nucleotides read TGTGCCACCAGCGGAGGACCCGCGGGACTAGCGGCCTACGAGCAGTACTTC. This encodes CATSGGPAGLAAYEQYF.

This clonotype was seen ten or more times. V and J are TRBV28 and TRBJ2-3; D not certain. V lost 6 bases and J 1 base, leaving 11 bases between the germline ends. The CDR3 runs to 14 residues. The V gene's germline CDR1 is MDHEN and CDR2 SYDVKM. The CDR3 nucleotides are TGTGCCAGCAGCGCGCACAGCGGCACAGATACGCAGTATTTT. It codes for CASSAHSGTDTQYF. The full variable domain, in which reference TRBV28 and TRBJ2-3 provide the parts outside the CDR3, is DVKVTQSSRYLVKRTGEKVFLECVQDMDHENMFWYRQDPGLGLRLIYFSYDVKMKEKGDIPEGYSVSREKKERFSLILESASTNQTSMYLCASSAHSGTDTQYFGPGTRLTVL.

In this sample, this clonotype turned up many times. The J gene is TRBJ2-3, the V gene TRBV7-6; possibly TRBD2 for D (5 bases). The CDR3 loop spans 13 amino acids. CDR1 is SGHVS and CDR2 is FNYEAQ in the germline V gene. Trimming took 5 bases from V and 3 from J, leaving 9 bases between them. CDR3 in amino acids: CASSQAATDTQYF. The CDR3 DNA is TGTGCCAGCAGCCAAGCGGCTACAGATACGCAGTATTTT.

This clonotype was counted at least ten times. V is TRBV7-6 and J is TRBJ1-4, with D possibly being TRBD1 (6 bases). Germline V lookup: CDR1 SGHVS, CDR2 FNYEAQ. The CDR3 is made up of 14 amino acids. Trimming stripped 4 bases from V and 7 bases from J, with 13 bases between. Here the CDR3 DNA reads TGTGCCAGCAGCTCACAGGGAACGGTTGAAAAACTGTTTTTT. Its protein is CASSSQGTVEKLFF.

This clonotype has ten or more counts. V is TRBV9 and J is TRBJ2-1; TRBD2 is a possible D gene (7 bases). This CDR3 has 13 residues. CDR1 is SGDLS, CDR2 YYNGEE, per germline. V was cut by 0 bases and J by 14 bases, with 15 bases left in between. The CDR3 DNA reads as TGTGCCAGCAGCGTAGGAGGGGGAGGGCCGAAGTTCTTC. It yields the protein CASSVGGGGPKFF.

The sample holds many counts of this clonotype. V gene TRBV6-5 combines with J gene TRBJ2-1; 7 nucleotides agree with TRBD1. From germline, CDR1 is MNHEY and CDR2 SVGAGI. CDR3 size: 16 residues. Unmatched junction bases numbered 11, after V lost 6 bases and J lost 3 bases. The CDR3 sequence: CASSPTGATLYNEQFF. In DNA form, the CDR3 reads TGTGCCAGCAGCCCCACAGGGGCAACTCTCTACAATGAGCAGTTCTTC.

This clonotype was seen many times. The rearrangement links TRBV20-1 to TRBJ1-2, with 7 bases aligning to TRBD1. V lost 3 bases, J lost 3 bases, and 7 bases stayed unmatched. From germline, CDR1 is DFQATT and CDR2 SNEGSKA (reference sequence). CDR3 size: 14 residues. The CDR3 DNA reads as TGCAGTGCTAGTCAGGCAGGGGGTGACTATGGCTACACCTTC. It translates to CSASQAGGDYGYTF.

This clonotype was seen many times. This chain uses TRBV21-1 with TRBJ2-5; TRBD2, the D gene given by the table, was not confirmed from the DNA. TRBV21-1 is recorded as a pseudogene. The CDR3 length is 15 residues. CDR3 region: CASSKEERTQETQYF. As DNA, the CDR3 is TGTGCCAGCAGCAAAGAGGAGCGGACCCAAGAGACCCAGTACTTC.

This clonotype was seen repeatedly, ten times or more. The chain combines TRBV6-1 with TRBJ2-7; 7 positions match TRBD2. The length of the CDR3 is 14 residues. Trimming cost V 6 bases and J 3 bases; bases outside gene matches: 8. Germline V gene lookup returns CDR1 MNHNS and CDR2 SASEGT. The CDR3 nucleotides are TGTGCCAGCAGCCTGGGCGGGAGAGGCTACGAGCAGTACTTC. This encodes CASSLGGRGYEQYF.

This chain connects TRBV7-9 to TRBJ2-5; possibly TRBD1 for D (6 bases). The CDR3 is 15 residues long. The germline CDR1 and CDR2 sequences are SEHNR and FQNEAQ (reference sequence). V dropped 5 bases and J dropped 5 bases, with 18 bases sitting between them. The CDR3 reads CASSPSSGVRETQYF. CDR3 nucleotide sequence: TGTGCCAGCAGCCCTAGCTCAGGGGTGCGGGAGACCCAGTACTTC.

This clonotype has at least ten counts. Here the CDR3 reads CASSTHPGQETQYF. CDR3 DNA: TGTGCCAGCAGCACCCACCCTGGGCAAGAGACCCAGTACTTC. This chain links TRBV11-2 with TRBJ2-5; D remains ambiguous. Trimming pared 5 bases from V and 2 bases from J, leaving 12 bases between. The CDR3 extends over 14 amino acids. The germline CDR1 and CDR2 sequences are SGHAT and FQNNGV.

The genes are TRBV7-9 and TRBJ2-7; 13 bases map to TRBD2. The germline V gene has CDR1 SEHNR and CDR2 FQNEAQ (reference sequence). V dropped 11 bases and J dropped 3; count of bases not matched to a gene: 13. There are 16 residues in the CDR3. Written as DNA, the CDR3 is TGTGCCCTAAGCTTACCACTAGCGGGAGGGGACTACGAGCAGTACTTC. Translated: CALSLPLAGGDYEQYF.

This clonotype occurred many times. The chain joins TRBV27 to TRBJ1-6, with D uncertain. This CDR3 has 16 residues. Trimming left V 1 base short and J 0 bases short, with 7 bases between. Germline CDR1 MNHEY, CDR2 SMNVEV (reference sequence). As DNA, the CDR3 is TGTGCCAGCAGTTTATTTTCCAGCTCCTATAATTCACCCCTCCACTTT. This encodes CASSLFSSSYNSPLHF.

This clonotype was seen many times. The chain couples TRBV7-2 to TRBJ2-1, with TRBD2 matching 9 bases. CDR1 and CDR2 from the germline V gene are SGHTA and FQGNSA. This CDR3 is built from 16 residues. Trimming took 6 bases from V and 10 from J; bases not matched to a gene: 16. This CDR3 is CASSSLWVAGEPEQFF. The CDR3, as DNA: TGTGCCAGCAGTTCGCTTTGGGTAGCGGGGGAACCAGAGCAGTTCTTC.

In its sample, this clonotype was seen many times. The rearrangement joins TRBV6-5 to TRBJ2-3; 11 bases match TRBD2. Trimming cost V 3 bases and J 3 bases; bases outside gene matches: 5. Germline CDR1 and CDR2: MNHEY and SVGAGI. This CDR3 spans 16 amino acids. The CDR3 bases are TGTGCCAGCAGTTATCCTACTAGCGGGGGTACAGATACGCAGTATTTT. Encoded protein: CASSYPTSGGTDTQYF.

This clonotype was detected many times. This chain connects TRBV4-3 to TRBJ2-1; 8 bases are a match to TRBD2. The CDR3 spans 16 residues. Germline-derived CDR1 and CDR2 are LGHNA and YSLEER. The V segment lost 2 bases and the J segment 6 bases; nucleotides outside the gene matches: 9. The DNA for the CDR3 is TGCGCCAGCAGCCAACTGGTCGGGAGCGGGGGCAATGAGCAGTTCTTC. Protein product: CASSQLVGSGGNEQFF.

This clonotype was observed many times. The rearrangement joins TRBV12-3 or TRBV12-4 to TRBJ2-7, with D hard to call. V gave up 0 bases and J gave up 6 bases, with 12 bases separating them. This CDR3 is 14 amino acids long. This CDR3 is CASSLAGPGGEQYF. CDR3 nucleotide sequence: TGTGCCAGCAGTTTAGCTGGACCGGGCGGCGAGCAGTACTTC.

At least ten counts were recorded for this clonotype. The rearrangement joins TRBV12-3 or TRBV12-4 to TRBJ2-1; D uncertain. The CDR3 sequence is 12 residues long. The V end was cut by 5 bases, the J end by 8 bases, with 10 bases between. For the CDR3, the DNA is TGTGCCAGCAGTCCCCTCAGCGATGAGCAGTTCTTC. Protein product: CASSPLSDEQFF.

This clonotype was counted between two and nine times. The chain uses TRBV18 and TRBJ2-3, with TRBD2 matching 9 bases. The J segment lost 5 bases and the V segment lost 6 bases, leaving 12 bases of the junction unmatched. CDR1 and CDR2 (germline): KGHSH, LQKENI. CDR3 length: 16 residues. CDR3 protein: CASSSGTSLREDTQYF. CDR3 nucleotide sequence: TGTGCCAGCTCGTCCGGGACTAGCTTAAGGGAAGATACGCAGTATTTT.